This record looks at one TCR beta chain sequence and its context. The data were produced by immunoSEQ multiplex PCR, yet TCRdb's version contains in-frame clones alone and is incomplete. The sample lists roughly 36,000 clones, about 90% seen once, with less than 25% in the top ten. This entry comes from a study of blood T cell repertoires in COVID-19. Study context: COVID-19 samples collected from the United States, Italy and Spain covered acute and convalescent phases. T cells, B-cell-depleted T cells, or PBMCs provided the cDNA or gDNA that served as material.

The sequence derives from a man aged 45-60 years with active or convalescent COVID-19. Material: peripheral blood.

The CDR3 spells CASSQTYRDSPLHF. For the CDR3, the DNA is TGTGCCAGCAGTCAAACTTACAGGGATTCACCCCTCCACTTT. The rearrangement links TRBV28 to TRBJ1-6, with D maybe TRBD1 (6 bases). The CDR3 length is 14 residues. Germline lookup yields CDR1 MDHEN and CDR2 SYDVKM. Trimming removed 5 bases from V and 8 bases from J, with 13 bases in between.